These 13 T cell receptor beta chains were all obtained from the same sample, sequenced in a study of cytomegalovirus exposure and HLA in healthy donors. 60 Vbeta and 13 Jbeta primers were used in PCR. Clones were read by immunoSEQ multiplex PCR, and TCRdb kept only the in-frame ones, dropping some. The sample comprises 150,000 to 200,000 clones, roughly 70% of which are singletons, and 3% to 3.5% rests with the top ten. Sequencing used PBMCs. Receptors were obtained from a male donor in good health and CMV-seronegative.

This clone was found a few times. The J gene is TRBJ1-2, the V gene TRBV7-2; no reliable D call. Trimming stripped 5 bases from V and 7 bases from J, with 11 bases between. This CDR3 has 12 residues. Germline assignment: CDR1 SGHTA and CDR2 FQGNSA. This CDR3 is CASSPYVGGYTF. The DNA for the CDR3 is TGTGCCAGCAGCCCGTATGTCGGTGGCTACACCTTC.

Note on this clone: Its ends do not fully match the called genes, so a read error is possible. The gene calls are TRBV7-9 and TRBJ1-1, with no clear D. Germline CDR1 reads SEHNR; CDR2 reads FQNEAQ (reference sequence). The CDR3 spans 16 residues. CDR3 sequence (DNA): TGTTCCAGCAGCTTTATTTTTGGCAGATCGAACACTGAAGCTTTCTTT. Residues: CSSSFIFGRSNTEAFF.

The rearrangement uses TRBV10-3 and TRBJ2-1, with D possibly being TRBD2 (6 bases). Germline CDR1 and CDR2: ENHRY and SYGVKD. V lost 8 bases, J lost 7 bases, and 18 bases lay in between. The CDR3 consists of 14 residues. CDR3 residues: CAIWDSLSGNEQFF. In DNA form, the CDR3 reads TGTGCCATCTGGGACTCCCTGAGTGGTAATGAGCAGTTCTTC.

The chain couples TRBV27 to TRBJ2-7; D is unresolved. There are 13 residues in the CDR3. With 3 bases removed from V and 2 bases from J, the gap between germline ends came to 8 bases. From germline, CDR1 is MNHEY and CDR2 SMNVEV (reference sequence). For the CDR3, the DNA is TGTGCCAGCAGTTTTTACAGAACCTACGAGCAGTACTTC. Protein product: CASSFYRTYEQYF.

The J gene is TRBJ1-6, the V gene TRBV6-5; the D is unclear. This CDR3 is built from 15 residues. Trimming removed 5 bases from V and 5 bases from J, with 13 bases in between. From germline, CDR1 is MNHEY and CDR2 SVGAGI. CDR3 coding DNA: TGTGCCAGCAGTCTTGGGCCGCCCGATAATTCACCCCTCCACTTT. Amino acid sequence: CASSLGPPDNSPLHF.

The chain couples TRBV28 to TRBJ1-5; 9 bases map to TRBD1. The CDR3 totals 15 residues. Germline CDR1 is MDHEN and CDR2 is SYDVKM. The V segment lost 6 bases and the J segment 4 bases; nucleotides outside the gene matches: 7. The chain's CDR3 is CASSKPGQGNQPQHF. The CDR3 nucleotides read TGTGCCAGCAGCAAACCAGGACAGGGGAATCAGCCCCAGCATTTT.

This rearrangement joins TRBV7-8 to TRBJ1-1; possibly TRBD1 for D (5 bases). CDR1 is SGHVS, CDR2 FQNEAQ, per germline. The ends were cut back, 2 bases at V and 2 bases at J, with 12 bases in the middle. The CDR3 consists of 15 residues. The CDR3 sequence: CASSLKGYGNTEAFF. As DNA, the CDR3 is TGTGCCAGCAGCTTAAAGGGGTACGGAAACACTGAAGCTTTCTTT.

This clone showed up just a few times. The V call is TRBV5-1, the J call TRBJ2-3; 10 bases agree with TRBD1. This CDR3 is 15 amino acids long. Germline CDR1 reads SGHRS; CDR2 reads YFSETQ. J gave up 4 bases and V 4 bases, and 6 bases lay outside the gene matches. CDR3 region: CASSEGTGAADTQYF. For the CDR3, the DNA is TGCGCCAGCAGCGAAGGGACAGGGGCCGCAGATACGCAGTATTTT.

The chain links TRBV5-1 to TRBJ1-2; a possible D gene is TRBD1 (6 bases). The CDR3 runs 15 residues. Germline CDR1 and CDR2: SGHRS and YFSETQ. V shed 1 base and J shed 4 bases, with 14 bases lying between them. The CDR3 loop is CASSLTAGAGYGYTF. Written as DNA, the CDR3 is TGCGCCAGCAGCTTGACCGCGGGGGCCGGCTATGGCTACACCTTC.

The rearrangement uses TRBV11-2 and TRBJ2-5; 8 bases align to TRBD2. Per the germline V gene, CDR1 is SGHAT and CDR2 is FQNNGV. V was pared by 6 bases and J by 4 bases, with 22 bases of the junction left unmatched. CDR3 length: 19 amino acids. CDR3 sequence reads: CASRPAGQAGTRGPETQYF. The CDR3 bases are TGTGCCAGCAGGCCAGCGGGACAAGCCGGGACTAGGGGACCAGAGACCCAGTACTTC.

The gene calls are TRBV10-3 and TRBJ2-6; a weak D match, TRBD1 (6 bases). Germline lookup yields CDR1 ENHRY and CDR2 SYGVKD. V lost 2 bases to trimming and J lost 4 bases, with 15 bases between them. The CDR3 has 17 amino acids. In nucleotides, the CDR3 is TGTGCCATCAGTGAGGCGGATACAGGGACCGGGGCCAACGTCCTGACTTTC. Amino acids: CAISEADTGTGANVLTF.

The CDR3 loop is CASSPGIYEQYF. CDR3 bases: TGCGCCAGCAGCCCGGGGATTTACGAGCAGTACTTC. The chain combines TRBV4-1 with TRBJ2-7, with D possibly matching TRBD2 (5 bases). Germline V lookup: CDR1 MGHRA, CDR2 YSYEKL. The CDR3 is 12 residues long. V lost 4 bases, J lost 4 bases, and 8 bases lay in between.

V gene TRBV29-1 combines with J gene TRBJ1-1; D gene unclear. CDR3 length equals 15 residues. From germline, CDR1 is SQVTM and CDR2 ANQGSEA. Trimming removed 0 bases at V and 0 bases at J, with 11 bases between. CDR3 coding DNA: TGCAGCGTTGAAGATCCTCATGAGCTGAACACTGAAGCTTTCTTT. Its translation: CSVEDPHELNTEAFF.